These 29 T cell receptor beta chains were all obtained from the same sample, sequenced in a study of blood T cell repertoires in COVID-19 (dated by TCRdb to the early 2020s). Library prep was done by the immunoSEQ multiplex PCR assay. TCRdb holds this immuneACCESS table with in-frame rearrangements only. Some clones are missing; in checked studies, unresolved V genes explain under half, and the rest has no known cause. The sample includes roughly 120,000 clones, with around four fifths observed a single time. Clones ranked in the top ten supply less than 9% of the sample. The sample comprised peripheral blood. The receptors derive from a man between 65 and 85 years old with active or convalescent COVID-19.

The chain is built from TRBV19 and TRBJ1-5, with D possibly TRBD1 on 5 matching bases. There are 14 residues in the CDR3. V was pared by 0 bases and J by 15 bases, with 18 bases between. The V gene's germline CDR1 is LNHDA and CDR2 SQIVND (reference sequence). The CDR3 protein is CASSIDRGGSTRHF. CDR3 nucleotide sequence: TGTGCCAGTAGTATAGATCGGGGGGGGTCCACAAGGCATTTT. The whole variable domain, filled in from reference TRBV19 and TRBJ1-5, reads DGGITQSPKYLFRKEGQNVTLSCEQNLNHDAMYWYRQDPGQGLRLIYYSQIVNDFQKGDIAEGYSVSREKKESFPLTVTSAQKNPTAFYLCASSIDRGGSTRHFGDGTRLSIL.

The V and J genes are TRBV6-5 and TRBJ2-5; 8 nucleotides agree with TRBD1. The CDR3 has 13 residues. The germline V gene has CDR1 MNHEY and CDR2 SVGAGI. The J segment lost 7 bases and the V segment lost 5 bases, leaving 6 bases of the junction unmatched. The CDR3 protein is CASSMDRVGTQYF. As DNA, the CDR3 is TGTGCCAGCAGTATGGACAGGGTCGGGACCCAGTACTTC.

This CDR3 reads CASSAPGQGRGIRTLHF. The CDR3 DNA follows: TGTGCCAGCAGTGCCCCGGGACAGGGGAGGGGAATTCGAACCCTCCACTTT. The rearrangement joins TRBV6-1 to TRBJ1-6; 10 bases map to TRBD1. After removal of 4 bases from V and 14 bases from J, the junction contained 17 bases not matched to a gene. Per germline, CDR1 MNHNS and CDR2 SASEGT. This CDR3 contains 17 residues.

The chain recombines TRBV5-5 with TRBJ2-2, with D possibly TRBD1 on 6 matching bases. The ends were cut back, 8 bases at V and 3 bases at J, with 17 bases in the middle. Germline V CDR1 and CDR2: SGHKS, YYEKEE (reference sequence). The CDR3 spans 15 residues. The CDR3 protein is CASTQGRVDTGELFF. The CDR3, as DNA: TGTGCCAGTACACAGGGCCGAGTGGACACCGGGGAGCTGTTTTTT. The complete variable domain, with remaining parts taken from reference TRBV5-5 and TRBJ2-2, reads DAGVTQSPTHLIKTRGQQVTLRCSPISGHKSVSWYQQVLGQGPQFIFQYYEKEERGRGNFPDRFSARQFPNYSSELNVNALLLGDSALYLCASTQGRVDTGELFFGEGSRLTVL.

In nucleotides, the CDR3 is TGCAGCGTCCATGGTGCGGGAAGCTCCTACAATGAGCAGTTCTTC. Translating it yields CSVHGAGSSYNEQFF. V gene TRBV29-1 combines with J gene TRBJ2-1; D might be TRBD2 (6 bases). Deletions cut 6 bases from V and 0 bases from J, with 15 bases between. Germline V lookup: CDR1 SQVTM, CDR2 ANQGSEA. This CDR3 has 15 residues.

In regard to this clone: Other DNA sequences in this specimen translate into the identical CDR3. The V call is TRBV9, the J call TRBJ2-1, with TRBD2 matching 8 bases. The junction had 4 bases not matched to a gene; V was cut back by 0 bases and J by 5 bases. CDR1 and CDR2 from the germline V gene are SGDLS and YYNGEE. CDR3 length: 15 amino acids. The CDR3 nucleotides read TGTGCCAGCAGCGTAGCCGGGGGGGTGAACAATGAGCAGTTCTTC. Protein: CASSVAGGVNNEQFF.

CDR3 nucleotide sequence: TGTGCCAGCAGCTTAGAGGGAGACTATCACAATGAGCAGTTCTTC. Protein product: CASSLEGDYHNEQFF. The chain joins TRBV11-3 to TRBJ2-1; D perhaps matches TRBD2 (5 bases). Germline-derived CDR1 and CDR2 are SGHNT and YENEEA. V lost 0 bases, J lost 5 bases, and 11 bases lay in between. The CDR3 runs 15 residues.

The CDR3 DNA reads as TGCGCCAGCAGCCCTCAGCGACACAGGGGCGCCACGGACACTGAAGCTTTCTTT. Protein product: CASSPQRHRGATDTEAFF. J is TRBJ1-1 and V is TRBV5-1; 7 positions match TRBD1. This CDR3 comprises 18 residues. Trimming removed 4 bases from V and 3 bases from J; junction bases left unmatched: 18. Looked up from germline, CDR1 is SGHRS and CDR2 is YFSETQ.

This clone was picked up a small number of times. The chain is built from TRBV5-1 and TRBJ2-1; 8 nucleotides line up with TRBD1. The CDR3 covers 17 residues. Germline lookup yields CDR1 SGHRS and CDR2 YFSETQ. Losses at the gene ends were 2 bases for V and 5 bases for J; bases not matched to a gene: 12. The CDR3 DNA reads TGCGCCAGCAGCTTACTCAGGACAGGGCGAGAGGACAATGAGCAGTTCTTC. This gives the protein CASSLLRTGREDNEQFF. Full variable domain (rest looked up from reference TRBV5-1 and TRBJ2-1): KAGVTQTPRYLIKTRGQQVTLSCSPISGHRSVSWYQQTPGQGLQFLFEYFSETQRNKGNFPGRFSGRQFSNSRSEMNVSTLELGDSALYLCASSLLRTGREDNEQFFGPGTRLTVL.

V and J are TRBV15 and TRBJ2-1; TRBD2 matches 9 bases. The CDR3 sequence is 16 residues long. V lost 3 bases, J lost 2 bases, and 5 bases stayed unmatched. In germline, CDR1 is LNHNV, CDR2 YYDKDF (reference sequence). CDR3 amino acids: CATSRERGVAYNEQFF. For the CDR3, the DNA is TGTGCCACCAGCAGGGAGCGGGGGGTGGCCTACAATGAGCAGTTCTTC.

The rearrangement joins TRBV5-4 to TRBJ1-1; a possible D gene is TRBD1 (5 bases). V was trimmed by 4 bases and J by 3 bases, leaving 13 bases between them. The CDR3 runs to 14 residues. CDR1 is SGHNT and CDR2 is YYREEE in the germline V gene (reference sequence). DNA for the CDR3: TGTGCCAGCAGCCCCCGACAGACGGACACTGAAGCTTTCTTT. Its translation: CASSPRQTDTEAFF.

The chain employs TRBV7-3 and TRBJ2-1; the D gene is possibly TRBD2 (6 bases). The V gene's germline CDR1 is SGHTA and CDR2 FQGTGA. This CDR3 contains 14 residues. V lost 5 bases and J 7 bases, leaving 15 bases between the germline ends. CDR3 sequence reads: CASSPDRGRNEQFF. The CDR3 nucleotides read TGTGCCAGCAGCCCCGACAGAGGGAGGAATGAGCAGTTCTTC.

J is TRBJ1-4 and V is TRBV3-1 (or the pseudogene TRBV3-2); 8 nucleotides align to TRBD1. The germline V gene has CDR1 LGHDT and CDR2 YNNKEL (reference sequence). The CDR3 contains 16 residues. V lost 1 base and J lost 7; bases outside the gene matches: 8. CDR3 nucleotides: TGTGCCAGCAGCCAAGCTCGGACAGGGACTTTTGAAAAACTGTTTTTT. Protein product: CASSQARTGTFEKLFF.

The J gene is TRBJ1-1, the V gene TRBV6-4; D is possibly TRBD1 (6 bases). CDR1 and CDR2 from the germline V gene are MRHNA and SNTAGT. This CDR3 has 13 residues. The germline V and J ends were trimmed by 9 bases and 1 base, with 12 bases remaining between them. CDR3 DNA sequence: TGTGCCAGGCAGGGGACCCAGAACACTGAAGCTTTCTTT. Amino acids: CARQGTQNTEAFF.

V and J are TRBV2 and TRBJ2-2; 9 nucleotides match TRBD2. The CDR3 is 15 amino acids. V shed 4 bases and J 3 bases; nucleotides not matched to a gene: 3. CDR1 is SNHLY, CDR2 FYNNEI, per germline. CDR3 sequence reads: CASSVERGDTGELFF. DNA of the CDR3: TGTGCCAGCAGTGTCGAGCGGGGGGACACCGGGGAGCTGTTTTTT.

Here the CDR3 DNA reads TGTGCCAGCAGCTTGAACAGGCTAAACGAGCAGTACTTC. Translation: CASSLNRLNEQYF. The rearrangement joins TRBV11-3 to TRBJ2-7; perhaps TRBD1 as D (5 bases). V was cut by 3 bases and J by 5 bases, with 11 bases left in between. The CDR3 length is 13 residues. Germline-derived CDR1 and CDR2 are SGHNT and YENEEA.

V usage is TRBV30 and J usage is TRBJ1-2; tentatively, D is TRBD1 (6 bases). The CDR3 has 14 residues. Trimming cost V 5 bases and J 2 bases, with 15 bases left between them. Germline V gene data show CDR1 as GTSNPN and CDR2 as SVGIG (reference sequence). The CDR3 nucleotides read TGTGCCTGGGGAGGGGACAATCGCAACTATGGCTACACCTTC. Translating gives CAWGGDNRNYGYTF. Full variable domain (rest looked up from reference TRBV30 and TRBJ1-2): SQTIHQWPATLVQPVGSPLSLECTVEGTSNPNLYWYRQAAGRGLQLLFYSVGIGQISSEVPQNLSASRPQDRQFILSSKKLLLSDSGFYLCAWGGDNRNYGYTFGSGTRLTVV.

This clone was seen just once. V gene TRBV9 combines with J gene TRBJ2-7; 9 bases fit TRBD2. The CDR3 runs 14 residues. Germline CDR1 reads SGDLS; CDR2 reads YYNGEE. V trimming: 6 bases; J trimming: 7 bases; junction bases outside the gene matches: 11. The CDR3 here is CASNARGGPEEQYF. The CDR3 DNA reads TGTGCCAGCAATGCGCGGGGGGGCCCGGAAGAGCAGTACTTC.

The chain employs TRBV12-5 and TRBJ2-3; 10 positions match TRBD2. The CDR3 sequence is 19 residues long. CDR1 and CDR2 (germline): LGHNT, FRNRAP. V lost 4 bases to trimming and J lost 0 bases; unmatched junction nucleotides: 13. The DNA for the CDR3 is TGTGCTAGTGGTTCTCCTAGCGGGAGTTTAATTACTAGCACAGATACGCAGTATTTT. This translates into CASGSPSGSLITSTDTQYF.

This clone was found once. The gene calls are TRBV5-1 and TRBJ1-2, with 9 bases fitting TRBD1. Germline CDR1 SGHRS, CDR2 YFSETQ. This CDR3 comprises 16 residues. V was clipped by 0 bases and J by 4 bases; unmatched bases: 7. CDR3 loop: CASSLGLTGGFYGYTF. The CDR3 DNA reads as TGCGCCAGCAGCTTGGGTTTGACAGGGGGGTTCTATGGCTACACCTTC.

This rearrangement joins TRBV7-8 to TRBJ2-7; TRBD2 might be the D (5 bases). Trimming left V 7 bases short and J 0 bases short, with 13 bases between. CDR1 and CDR2 from the germline V gene are SGHVS and FQNEAQ. The CDR3 is 14 amino acids. This chain's CDR3 is CASTLGVHSYEQYF. The CDR3 DNA follows: TGTGCCAGCACCCTCGGGGTACACTCCTACGAGCAGTACTTC. Based on the CDR3 plus reference TRBV7-8 and TRBJ2-7, the full variable domain is GAGVSQSPRYKVAKRGQDVALRCDPISGHVSLFWYQQALGQGPEFLTYFQNEAQLDKSGLPSDRFFAERPEGSVSTLKIQRTQQEDSAVYLCASTLGVHSYEQYFGPGTRLTVT.

Points on this clone: Other DNA sequences from this sample encode an identical CDR3 as well. This chain joins TRBV7-2 and TRBJ2-2; D remains unclear. Trimming shortened V by 5 bases and J by 5 bases, and 12 bases separated the two germline ends. The CDR3 runs to 14 residues. Germline-derived CDR1 and CDR2 are SGHTA and FQGNSA. The CDR3 sequence: CASSLDRGTGELFF. The CDR3 DNA reads TGTGCCAGCAGCCTCGACCGCGGAACCGGGGAGCTGTTTTTT.

The rearrangement joins TRBV19 to TRBJ2-7; 8 bases fit TRBD1. In germline, CDR1 is LNHDA, CDR2 SQIVND (reference sequence). CDR3 length equals 15 residues. With V trimmed by 5 bases and J by 4 bases, 10 bases remained unmatched. This CDR3 is CASSLPGQARYEQYF. CDR3 DNA: TGTGCCAGTAGTCTTCCGGGACAGGCACGATACGAGCAGTACTTC.

This clone is a singleton in its sample. This chain uses TRBV7-2 with TRBJ2-1; 8 bases are shared with TRBD2. Germline CDR1 is SGHTA and CDR2 is FQGNSA. CDR3 size: 15 residues. Trimming removed 6 bases from V and 0 bases from J; junction bases left unmatched: 4. The CDR3 nucleotides are TGTGCCAGCAGTCCGAGCGGGGGCTCCTACAATGAGCAGTTCTTC. Translation gives CASSPSGGSYNEQFF. Full variable domain (outside the CDR3, taken from reference TRBV7-2 and TRBJ2-1): GAGVSQSPSNKVTEKGKDVELRCDPISGHTALYWYRQSLGQGLEFLIYFQGNSAPDKSGLPSDRFSAERTGGSVSTLTIQRTQQEDSAVYLCASSPSGGSYNEQFFGPGTRLTVL.

This chain links TRBV4-3 with TRBJ1-6; D is unresolved. CDR1 and CDR2 (germline): LGHNA, YSLEER. The V gene lost 0 bases and the J gene lost 8 bases, with 11 bases spanning the gap. This CDR3 has 15 residues. CDR3 region: CASSQDTGIDSPLHF. The CDR3 DNA follows: TGCGCCAGCAGCCAAGATACGGGGATCGATTCACCCCTCCACTTT.

Remarks on this clone: Other DNA sequences in the same sample also yield this CDR3. The J gene is TRBJ1-1, the V gene TRBV18; weak D call: TRBD1 (5 bases). V lost 3 bases, J lost 1 base, and 6 bases lay in between. The CDR3 loop spans 13 amino acids. Germline CDR1 is KGHSH and CDR2 is LQKENI. For the CDR3, the DNA is TGTGCCAGCTCACCGGACAAGAACACTGAAGCTTTCTTT. Amino acids: CASSPDKNTEAFF.

The chain couples TRBV30 to TRBJ1-2, with a possible D match to TRBD1 (6 bases). Germline V gene lookup returns CDR1 GTSNPN and CDR2 SVGIG (reference sequence). The CDR3 covers 14 residues. The V and J ends lost 0 bases and 0 bases respectively, with 8 bases between them. The CDR3 protein is CAWSVQGPNYGYTF. CDR3 coding DNA: TGTGCCTGGAGTGTACAGGGACCTAACTATGGCTACACCTTC.

V gene TRBV29-1 combines with J gene TRBJ1-2; 8 nucleotides agree with TRBD1. CDR3 length equals 15 residues. After removal of 6 bases from V and 6 bases from J, the junction contained 15 bases not matched to a gene. CDR1 and CDR2 from the germline V gene are SQVTM and ANQGSEA. The CDR3 nucleotides are TGCAGCGTCCAGCGAGGACAGGGATTAATTGATGGCTACACCTTC. This sequence encodes CSVQRGQGLIDGYTF.

The chain links TRBV6-4 to TRBJ2-7, with 7 positions matching TRBD1. The germline CDR1 and CDR2 sequences are MRHNA and SNTAGT. After removal of 10 bases from V and 0 bases from J, the junction contained 9 bases not matched to a gene. The CDR3 consists of 14 residues. CDR3 sequence: CATLRGQLSYEQYF. The CDR3 DNA follows: TGTGCCACCCTTAGGGGGCAGCTCTCCTACGAGCAGTACTTC.